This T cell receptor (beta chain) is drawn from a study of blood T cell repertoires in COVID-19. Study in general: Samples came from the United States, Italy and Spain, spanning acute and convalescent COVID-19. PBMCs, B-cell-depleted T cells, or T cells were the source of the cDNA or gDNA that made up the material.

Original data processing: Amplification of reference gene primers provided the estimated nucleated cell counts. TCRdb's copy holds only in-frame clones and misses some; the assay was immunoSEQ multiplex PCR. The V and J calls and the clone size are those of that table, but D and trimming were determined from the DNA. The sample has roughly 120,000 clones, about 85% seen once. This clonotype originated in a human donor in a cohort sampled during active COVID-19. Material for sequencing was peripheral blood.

The chain's CDR3 is CASSTFPPGLGGEQFF. Here the CDR3 DNA reads TGTGCCAGTAGTACCTTTCCACCGGGACTGGGGGGTGAGCAGTTCTTC. The chain recombines TRBV19 with TRBJ2-1; the D gene is possibly TRBD2 (6 bases). Germline loops: CDR1 LNHDA, CDR2 SQIVND (reference sequence). This CDR3 spans 16 amino acids. Trimming stripped 4 bases from V and 9 bases from J, with 22 bases between.